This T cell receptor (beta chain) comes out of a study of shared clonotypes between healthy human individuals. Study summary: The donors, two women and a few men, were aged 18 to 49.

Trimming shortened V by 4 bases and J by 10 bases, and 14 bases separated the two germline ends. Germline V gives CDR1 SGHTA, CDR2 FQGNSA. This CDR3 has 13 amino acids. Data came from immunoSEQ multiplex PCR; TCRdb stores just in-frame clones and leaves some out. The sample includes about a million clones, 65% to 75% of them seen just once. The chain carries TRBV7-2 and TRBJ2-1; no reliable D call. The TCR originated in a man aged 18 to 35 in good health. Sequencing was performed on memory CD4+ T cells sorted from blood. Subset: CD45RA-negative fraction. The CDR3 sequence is CASSSMRELEQFF. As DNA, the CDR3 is TGTGCCAGCAGCTCAATGCGCGAGCTAGAGCAGTTCTTC.